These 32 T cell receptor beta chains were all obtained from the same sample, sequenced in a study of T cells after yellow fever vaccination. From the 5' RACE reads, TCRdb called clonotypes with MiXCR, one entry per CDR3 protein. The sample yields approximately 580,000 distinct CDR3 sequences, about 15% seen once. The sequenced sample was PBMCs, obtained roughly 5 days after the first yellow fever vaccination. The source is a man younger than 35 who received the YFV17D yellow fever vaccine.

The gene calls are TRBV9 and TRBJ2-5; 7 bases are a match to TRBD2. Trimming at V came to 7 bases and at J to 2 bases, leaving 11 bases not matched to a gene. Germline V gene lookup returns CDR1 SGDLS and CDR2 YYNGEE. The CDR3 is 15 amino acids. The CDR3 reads CASGGGGGLQETQYF. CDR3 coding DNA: TGTGCCAGCGGCGGGGGAGGCGGGCTACAAGAGACCCAGTACTTC. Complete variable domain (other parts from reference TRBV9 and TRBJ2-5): DSGVTQTPKHLITATGQRVTLRCSPRSGDLSVYWYQQSLDQGLQFLIQYYNGEERAKGNILERFSAQQFPDLHSELNLSSLELGDSALYFCASGGGGGLQETQYFGPGTRLLVL.

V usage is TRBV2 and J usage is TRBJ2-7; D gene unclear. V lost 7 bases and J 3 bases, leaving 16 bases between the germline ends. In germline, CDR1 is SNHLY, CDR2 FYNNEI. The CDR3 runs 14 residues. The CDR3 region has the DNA TGTGCCAGCACCCCGTCCCACGCAAACTACGAGCAGTACGTC. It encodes CASTPSHANYEQYV.

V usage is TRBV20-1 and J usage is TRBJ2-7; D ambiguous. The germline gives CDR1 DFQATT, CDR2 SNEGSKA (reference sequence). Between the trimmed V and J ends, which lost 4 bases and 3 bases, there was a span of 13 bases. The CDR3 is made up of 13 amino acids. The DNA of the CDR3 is TGCAGTGCTACCCGCGGCAAGGTCTACGAGCAGTACGTC. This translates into CSATRGKVYEQYV.

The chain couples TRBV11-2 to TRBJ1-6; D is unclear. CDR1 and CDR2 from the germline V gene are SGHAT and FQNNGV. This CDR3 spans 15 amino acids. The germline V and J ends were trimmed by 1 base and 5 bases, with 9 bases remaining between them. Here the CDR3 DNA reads TGTGCCAGCAGCTTAGTGGACGAACATAATTCACCCCTCCACTTT. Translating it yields CASSLVDEHNSPLHF.

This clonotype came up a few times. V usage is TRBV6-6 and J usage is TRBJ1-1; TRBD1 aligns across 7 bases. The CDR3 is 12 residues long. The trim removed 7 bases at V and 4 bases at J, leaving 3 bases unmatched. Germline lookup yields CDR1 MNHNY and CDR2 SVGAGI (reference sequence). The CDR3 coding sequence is TGTGCCAGCAAGCGACAGGGCACTGAAGCTTTCTTT. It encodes CASKRQGTEAFF.

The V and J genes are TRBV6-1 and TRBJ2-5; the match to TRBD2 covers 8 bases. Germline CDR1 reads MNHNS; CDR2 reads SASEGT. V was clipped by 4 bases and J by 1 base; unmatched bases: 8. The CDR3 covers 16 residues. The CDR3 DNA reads TGTGCCAGCAGTGCCCTAGGACGGGGGGGCCAAGAGACCCAGTACTTC. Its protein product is CASSALGRGGQETQYF.

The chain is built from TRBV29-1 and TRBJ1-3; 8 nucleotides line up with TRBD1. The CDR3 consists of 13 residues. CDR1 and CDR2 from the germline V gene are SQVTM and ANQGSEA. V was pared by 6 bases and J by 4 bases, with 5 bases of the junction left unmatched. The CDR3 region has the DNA TGCAGCGTCGGACAGGGCCTGGGAAACACCATATATTTT. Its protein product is CSVGQGLGNTIYF. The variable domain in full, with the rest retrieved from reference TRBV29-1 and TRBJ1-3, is SAVISQKPSRDICQRGTSLTIQCQVDSQVTMMFWYRQQPGQSLTLIATANQGSEATYESGFVIDKFPISRPNLTFSTLTVSNMSPEDSSIYLCSVGQGLGNTIYFGEGSWLTVV.

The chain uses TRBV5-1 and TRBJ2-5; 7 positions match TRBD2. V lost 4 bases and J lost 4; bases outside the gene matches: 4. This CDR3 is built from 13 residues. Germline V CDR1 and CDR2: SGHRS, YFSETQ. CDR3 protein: CASSPGEGETQYF. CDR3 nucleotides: TGCGCCAGCAGCCCGGGGGAGGGAGAGACCCAGTACTTC.

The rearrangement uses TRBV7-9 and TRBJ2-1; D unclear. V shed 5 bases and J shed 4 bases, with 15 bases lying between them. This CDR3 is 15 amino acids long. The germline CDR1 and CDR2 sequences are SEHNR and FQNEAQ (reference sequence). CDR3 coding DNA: TGTGCCAGCAGCCGTGACACCGGATCTTACAATGAGCAGTTCTTC. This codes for CASSRDTGSYNEQFF. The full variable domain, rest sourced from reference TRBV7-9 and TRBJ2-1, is DTGVSQNPRHKITKRGQNVTFRCDPISEHNRLYWYRQTLGQGPEFLTYFQNEAQLEKSRLLSDRFSAERPKGSFSTLEIQRTEQGDSAMYLCASSRDTGSYNEQFFGPGTRLTVL.

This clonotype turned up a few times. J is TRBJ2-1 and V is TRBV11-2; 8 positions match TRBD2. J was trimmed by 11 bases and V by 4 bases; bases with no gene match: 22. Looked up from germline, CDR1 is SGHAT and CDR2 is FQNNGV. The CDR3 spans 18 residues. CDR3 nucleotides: TGTGCCAGCAGCTCCCACGGGACTAGTGAGGGTGGGGGGTTAAAGCAGTTCTTC. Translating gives CASSSHGTSEGGGLKQFF.

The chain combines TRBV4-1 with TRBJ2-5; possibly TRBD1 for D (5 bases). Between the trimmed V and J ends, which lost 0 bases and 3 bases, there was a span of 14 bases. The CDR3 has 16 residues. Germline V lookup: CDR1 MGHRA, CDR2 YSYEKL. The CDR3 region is CASSQDGRAREETQYF. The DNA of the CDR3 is TGCGCCAGCAGCCAAGATGGCAGGGCCCGAGAAGAGACCCAGTACTTC.

This chain's CDR3 is CASSLGQGIQLFF. The CDR3 region has the DNA TGTGCCAGCAGCTTAGGACAGGGGATTCAACTGTTTTTT. The chain couples TRBV7-9 to TRBJ1-4; 8 bases are a match to TRBD1. With 1 base clipped from V and 12 bases from J, the junction kept 4 bases outside the gene matches. CDR3 length equals 13 residues. Germline V CDR1 and CDR2: SEHNR, FQNEAQ (reference sequence).

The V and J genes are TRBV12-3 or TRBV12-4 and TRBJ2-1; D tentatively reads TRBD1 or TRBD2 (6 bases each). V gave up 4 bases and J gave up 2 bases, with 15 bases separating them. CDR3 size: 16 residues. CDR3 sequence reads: CASSSRGDNPYNEQFF. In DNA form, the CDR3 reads TGTGCCAGCAGTTCGAGGGGGGACAACCCCTACAATGAGCAGTTCTTC.

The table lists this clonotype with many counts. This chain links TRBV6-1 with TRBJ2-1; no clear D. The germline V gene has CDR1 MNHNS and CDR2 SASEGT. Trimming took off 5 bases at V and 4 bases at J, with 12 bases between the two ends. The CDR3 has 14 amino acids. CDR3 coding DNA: TGTGCCAGCAGTCCAGCAAGACCGTACAATGAGCAGTTCTTC. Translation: CASSPARPYNEQFF.

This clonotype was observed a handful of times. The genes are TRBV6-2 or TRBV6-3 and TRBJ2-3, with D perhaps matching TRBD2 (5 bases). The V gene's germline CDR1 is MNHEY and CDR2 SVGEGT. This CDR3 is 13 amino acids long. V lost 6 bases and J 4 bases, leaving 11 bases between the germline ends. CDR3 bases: TGTGCCAGCAGCGGGGAAACGGCAGATACGCAGTATTTT. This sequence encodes CASSGETADTQYF.

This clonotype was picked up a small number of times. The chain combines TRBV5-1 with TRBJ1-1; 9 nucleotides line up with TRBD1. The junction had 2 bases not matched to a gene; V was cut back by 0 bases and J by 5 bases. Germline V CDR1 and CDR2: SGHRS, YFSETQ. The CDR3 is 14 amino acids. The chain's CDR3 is CASSLDGQGTEAFF. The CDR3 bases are TGCGCCAGCAGCTTGGACGGACAGGGGACTGAAGCTTTCTTT.

CDR3 bases: TGTGCCAGCAGTTGGGACAGGCTTTCCTACGAGCAGTACTTC. It is translated as CASSWDRLSYEQYF. The genes are TRBV6-2 or TRBV6-3 and TRBJ2-7; 8 bases align to TRBD1. This CDR3 comprises 14 residues. The ends lost 4 bases at V and 1 base at J; junction bases unmatched: 3. Germline values: CDR1 MNHEY, CDR2 SVGEGT.

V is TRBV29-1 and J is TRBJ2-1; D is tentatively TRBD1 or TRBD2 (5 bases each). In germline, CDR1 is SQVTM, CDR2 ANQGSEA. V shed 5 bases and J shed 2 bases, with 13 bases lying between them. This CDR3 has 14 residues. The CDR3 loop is CSVWGFSPYNEQFF. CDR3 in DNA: TGCAGCGTTTGGGGGTTCTCCCCCTACAATGAGCAGTTCTTC.

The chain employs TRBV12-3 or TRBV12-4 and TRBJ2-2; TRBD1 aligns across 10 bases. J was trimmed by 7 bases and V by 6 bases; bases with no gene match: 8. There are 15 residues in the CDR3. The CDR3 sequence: CASSHRDRGHGELFF. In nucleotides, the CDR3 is TGTGCCAGCAGCCACCGGGACAGGGGTCACGGGGAGCTGTTTTTT.

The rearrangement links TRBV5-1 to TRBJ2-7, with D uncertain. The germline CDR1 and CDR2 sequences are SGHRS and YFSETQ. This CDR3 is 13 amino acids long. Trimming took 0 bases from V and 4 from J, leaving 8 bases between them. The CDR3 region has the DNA TGCGCCAGCAGCTTGGACAGCTGGTACGAGCAGTACTTC. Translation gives CASSLDSWYEQYF.

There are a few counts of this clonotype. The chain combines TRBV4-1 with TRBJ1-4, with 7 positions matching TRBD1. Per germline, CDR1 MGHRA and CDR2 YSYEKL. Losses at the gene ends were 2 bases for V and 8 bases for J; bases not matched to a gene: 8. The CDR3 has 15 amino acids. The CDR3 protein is CASSQKGGAREKLFF. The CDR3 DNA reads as TGCGCCAGCAGCCAAAAAGGGGGCGCGCGGGAAAAACTGTTTTTT.

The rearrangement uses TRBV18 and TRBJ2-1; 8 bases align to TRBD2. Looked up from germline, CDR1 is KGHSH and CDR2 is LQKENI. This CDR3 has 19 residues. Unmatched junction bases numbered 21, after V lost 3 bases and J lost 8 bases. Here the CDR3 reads CASSPTELAEGTLAYEQFF. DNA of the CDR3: TGTGCCAGCTCACCGACCGAACTAGCGGAGGGTACACTAGCCTATGAGCAGTTCTTC.

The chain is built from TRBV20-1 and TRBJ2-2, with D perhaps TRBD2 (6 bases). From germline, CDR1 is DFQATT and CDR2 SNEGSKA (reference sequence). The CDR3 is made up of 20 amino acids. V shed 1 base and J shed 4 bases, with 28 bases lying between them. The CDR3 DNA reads TGCAGTGCTAGAGGACGGACTATCCCGGACGCCAGACGGGTCACCGGGGAGCTGTTTTTT. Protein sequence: CSARGRTIPDARRVTGELFF.

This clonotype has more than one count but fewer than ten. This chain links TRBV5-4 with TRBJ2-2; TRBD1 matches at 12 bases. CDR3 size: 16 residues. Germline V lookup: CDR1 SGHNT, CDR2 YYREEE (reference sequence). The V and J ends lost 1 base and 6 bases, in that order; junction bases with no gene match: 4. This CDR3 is CASSLYGTGGAGELFF. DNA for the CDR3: TGTGCCAGCAGCTTGTATGGGACAGGGGGCGCCGGGGAGCTGTTTTTT.

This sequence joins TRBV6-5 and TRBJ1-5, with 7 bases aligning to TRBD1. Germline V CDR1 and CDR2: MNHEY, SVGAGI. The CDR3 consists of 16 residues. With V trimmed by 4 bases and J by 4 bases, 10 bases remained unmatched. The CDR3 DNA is TGTGCCAGCAGTTCGTCACCAGGGGGGCGGAATCAGCCCCAGCATTTT. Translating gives CASSSSPGGRNQPQHF.

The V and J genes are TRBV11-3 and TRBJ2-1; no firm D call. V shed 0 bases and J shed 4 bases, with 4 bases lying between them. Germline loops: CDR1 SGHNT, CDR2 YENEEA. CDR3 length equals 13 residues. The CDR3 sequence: CASSLEQYNEQFF. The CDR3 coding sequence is TGTGCCAGCAGCTTAGAGCAGTACAATGAGCAGTTCTTC.

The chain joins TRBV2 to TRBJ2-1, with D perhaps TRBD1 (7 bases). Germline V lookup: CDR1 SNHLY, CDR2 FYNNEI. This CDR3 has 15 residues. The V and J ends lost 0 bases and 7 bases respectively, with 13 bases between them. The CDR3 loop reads CASSEATGRRNEQFF. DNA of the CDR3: TGTGCCAGCAGTGAAGCGACAGGGAGGCGGAATGAGCAGTTCTTC.

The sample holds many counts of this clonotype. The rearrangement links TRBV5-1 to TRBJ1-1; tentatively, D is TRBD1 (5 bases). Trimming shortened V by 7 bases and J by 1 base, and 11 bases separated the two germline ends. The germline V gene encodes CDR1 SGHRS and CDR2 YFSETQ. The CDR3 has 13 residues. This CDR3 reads CASGLRGNTEAFF. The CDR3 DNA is TGCGCCAGCGGTTTAAGGGGGAACACTGAAGCTTTCTTT.

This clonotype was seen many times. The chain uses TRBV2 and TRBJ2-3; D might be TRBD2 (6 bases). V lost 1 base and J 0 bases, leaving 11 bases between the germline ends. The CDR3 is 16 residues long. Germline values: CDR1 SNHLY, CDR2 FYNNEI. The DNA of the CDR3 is TGTGCCAGCAGTGAAGGACGGGGGTCAAGCACAGATACGCAGTATTTT. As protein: CASSEGRGSSTDTQYF.

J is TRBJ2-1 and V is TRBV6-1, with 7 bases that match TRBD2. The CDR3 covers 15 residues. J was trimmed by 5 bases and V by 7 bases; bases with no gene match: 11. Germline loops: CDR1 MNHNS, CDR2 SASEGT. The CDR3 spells CASKKGQGGNNEQFF. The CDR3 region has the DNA TGTGCCAGCAAGAAGGGGCAGGGAGGGAACAATGAGCAGTTCTTC.

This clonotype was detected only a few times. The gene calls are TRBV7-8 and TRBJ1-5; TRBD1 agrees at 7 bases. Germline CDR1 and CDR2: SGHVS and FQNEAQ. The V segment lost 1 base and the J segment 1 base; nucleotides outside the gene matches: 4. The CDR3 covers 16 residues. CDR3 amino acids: CASSLEGQWSNQPQHF. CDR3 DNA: TGTGCCAGCAGCTTAGAGGGACAGTGGAGCAATCAGCCCCAGCATTTT.

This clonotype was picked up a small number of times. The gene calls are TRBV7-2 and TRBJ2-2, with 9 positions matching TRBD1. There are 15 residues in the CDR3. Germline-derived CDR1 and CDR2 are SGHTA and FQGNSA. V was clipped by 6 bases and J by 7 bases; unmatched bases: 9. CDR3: CASRTGGSVGGELFF. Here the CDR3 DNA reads TGTGCCAGCAGAACAGGGGGCTCAGTCGGCGGGGAGCTGTTTTTT.